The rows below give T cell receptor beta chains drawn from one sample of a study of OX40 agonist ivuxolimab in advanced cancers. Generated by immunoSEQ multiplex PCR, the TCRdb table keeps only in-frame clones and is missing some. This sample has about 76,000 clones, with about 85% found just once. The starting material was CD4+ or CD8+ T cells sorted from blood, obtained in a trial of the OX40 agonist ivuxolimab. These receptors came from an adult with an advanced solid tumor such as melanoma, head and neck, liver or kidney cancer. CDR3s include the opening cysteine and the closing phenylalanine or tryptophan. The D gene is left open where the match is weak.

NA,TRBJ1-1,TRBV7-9,CASSLAIGGSLTNTEAFF,TGTGCCAGCAGCTTAGCGATTGGGGGCAGCTTAACTAACACTGAAGCTTTCTTT
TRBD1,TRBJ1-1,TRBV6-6,CASSYFRRGFGEAFF,TGTGCCAGCAGTTACTTCCGCAGGGGGTTCGGTGAAGCTTTCTTT
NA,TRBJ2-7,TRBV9,CASSRVGAEQYF,TGTGCCAGCAGCCGTGTCGGCGCCGAGCAGTACTTC
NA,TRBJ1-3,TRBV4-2,CASSQVGTGLTGNTIYF,TGTGCCAGCAGCCAAGTAGGAACAGGGCTCACTGGAAACACCATATATTTT
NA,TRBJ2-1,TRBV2,CASSEIRQKGYNEQFF,TGTGCCAGCAGTGAAATTAGACAGAAGGGATACAATGAGCAGTTCTTC
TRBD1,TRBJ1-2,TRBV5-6,CASSDDRVKYGYTF,TGTGCCAGCAGTGACGACAGGGTGAAGTATGGCTACACCTTC
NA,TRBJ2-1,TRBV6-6,CASSTPDVNSYNEQFF,TGTGCCAGCAGTACCCCGGACGTAAACTCCTACAATGAGCAGTTCTTC
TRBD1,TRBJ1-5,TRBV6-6,CASTLQGSNQPQHF,TGTGCCAGCACCTTACAGGGGAGCAATCAGCCCCAGCATTTT
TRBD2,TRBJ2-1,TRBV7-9,CASSALAGGSYNEQFF,TGTGCCAGCAGCGCCCTAGCGGGAGGATCCTACAATGAGCAGTTCTTC
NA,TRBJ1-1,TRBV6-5,CATLSHTEAFF,TGTGCCACCTTGTCTCACACTGAAGCTTTCTTT
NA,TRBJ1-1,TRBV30,CAWSLSGEAFF,TGTGCCTGGAGTCTCTCAGGGGAAGCTTTCTTT